Following are 12 T cell receptor beta chains from one sample sequenced in a study of cytomegalovirus exposure and HLA in healthy donors. Researchers ran the PCR with 60 Vbeta and 13 Jbeta primers. The repertoire was sequenced with immunoSEQ multiplex PCR; TCRdb's copy has only in-frame clones and lacks some. The sample records under 150,000 clones, over 75% being singletons. Sequencing used PBMCs. Receptor source: a woman in her thirties or forties in good health and CMV-seropositive.

The rearrangement uses TRBV5-1 and TRBJ2-7; perhaps TRBD2 as D (5 bases). This CDR3 is built from 15 residues. V lost 0 bases, J lost 6 bases, and 16 bases lay in between. Germline V gene lookup returns CDR1 SGHRS and CDR2 YFSETQ. Here the CDR3 reads CASSLAGVTPPEQYF. The CDR3, as DNA: TGCGCCAGCAGCTTGGCCGGGGTTACTCCCCCCGAGCAGTACTTC.

In its sample, this clone was seen a few times. The chain combines TRBV15 with TRBJ2-3; D is undetermined. CDR1 LNHNV and CDR2 YYDKDF come from the germline V gene (reference sequence). Between the trimmed V and J ends, which lost 5 bases and 1 base, there was a span of 7 bases. The CDR3 totals 13 residues. CDR3 region: CATSALGTDTQYF. CDR3 DNA: TGTGCCACCAGCGCCCTAGGCACAGATACGCAGTATTTT.

The V call is TRBV28, the J call TRBJ2-2; tentative D call: TRBD2 (5 bases). The CDR3 totals 14 residues. Trimming took off 7 bases at V and 8 bases at J, with 17 bases between the two ends. Germline values: CDR1 MDHEN, CDR2 SYDVKM. Here the CDR3 reads CASKVWELRGELFF. The CDR3 region has the DNA TGTGCCAGCAAGGTCTGGGAGCTTCGAGGGGAGCTGTTTTTT. The full variable domain, its missing parts supplied by reference TRBV28 and TRBJ2-2, is DVKVTQSSRYLVKRTGEKVFLECVQDMDHENMFWYRQDPGLGLRLIYFSYDVKMKEKGDIPEGYSVSREKKERFSLILESASTNQTSMYLCASKVWELRGELFFGEGSRLTVL.

This rearrangement joins TRBV7-3 to TRBJ1-2; D perhaps matches TRBD1 (6 bases). V shed 8 bases and J shed 4 bases, with 14 bases lying between them. Germline V CDR1 and CDR2: SGHTA, FQGTGA. The CDR3 has 13 amino acids. The CDR3: CASGPGGAYGYTF. In nucleotides, the CDR3 is TGTGCCAGCGGCCCGGGGGGGGCCTATGGCTACACCTTC.

The chain is built from TRBV19 and TRBJ1-2; TRBD1 matches at 7 bases. This CDR3 has 16 amino acids. Germline V CDR1 and CDR2: LNHDA, SQIVND (reference sequence). J was trimmed by 4 bases and V by 0 bases; bases with no gene match: 8. The CDR3 bases are TGTGCCAGTAGTATAGATTCGACAGGGCTAATCTATGGCTACACCTTC. Protein product: CASSIDSTGLIYGYTF.

This clone was picked up a small number of times. The rearrangement joins TRBV27 to TRBJ2-1, with D perhaps TRBD1 (5 bases). The germline gives CDR1 MNHEY, CDR2 SMNVEV (reference sequence). Trimming pared 7 bases from V and 7 bases from J, leaving 26 bases between. CDR3 size: 17 residues. For the CDR3, the DNA is TGTGCCAGCACCCCGTCCTTGGGGCAGCGCCAAGGGAATGAGCAGTTCTTC. Protein product: CASTPSLGQRQGNEQFF.

On this clone: Distinct nucleotide sequences in the sample also encode this CDR3. The genes are TRBV7-2 and TRBJ1-2, with D possibly TRBD1 on 5 matching bases. Trimming stripped 1 base from V and 2 bases from J, with 5 bases between. Germline values: CDR1 SGHTA, CDR2 FQGNSA. The CDR3 is 13 amino acids. CDR3 amino acids: CASSLGQNYGYTF. The CDR3 DNA sequence: TGTGCCAGCAGCTTAGGACAGAACTATGGCTACACCTTC. Full variable domain (rest looked up from reference TRBV7-2 and TRBJ1-2): GAGVSQSPSNKVTEKGKDVELRCDPISGHTALYWYRQSLGQGLEFLIYFQGNSAPDKSGLPSDRFSAERTGGSVSTLTIQRTQQEDSAVYLCASSLGQNYGYTFGSGTRLTVV.

CDR3 residues: CASSVETSTGELFF. The CDR3 DNA sequence: TGTGCCAGCAGCGTAGAGACAAGCACCGGGGAGCTGTTTTTT. V is TRBV9 and J is TRBJ2-2; D unresolved. Between the trimmed V and J ends, which lost 0 bases and 4 bases, there was a span of 7 bases. The CDR3 has 14 amino acids. Germline V lookup: CDR1 SGDLS, CDR2 YYNGEE.

The rearrangement uses TRBV27 and TRBJ1-1; 10 bases map to TRBD1. Germline trimming cut 6 bases from V and 4 bases from J; bases unmatched to any gene: 11. The CDR3 contains 16 residues. The germline CDR1 and CDR2 sequences are MNHEY and SMNVEV (reference sequence). The CDR3 nucleotides are TGTGCCAGCAGCGAACCGGACAGGGGGGCGGGCACTGAAGCTTTCTTT. Its translation: CASSEPDRGAGTEAFF.

The V and J genes are TRBV30 and TRBJ2-2, with D perhaps TRBD1 (6 bases). V lost 4 bases to trimming and J lost 1 base, with 10 bases between them. This CDR3 has 14 residues. CDR1 and CDR2 from the germline V gene are GTSNPN and SVGIG (reference sequence). The CDR3 sequence: CAWIGTRNTGELFF. CDR3 sequence (DNA): TGTGCCTGGATCGGGACAAGGAACACCGGGGAGCTGTTTTTT.

The gene calls are TRBV9 and TRBJ1-2; 7 bases map to TRBD1. The CDR3 has 14 amino acids. V lost 4 bases and J lost 8; bases outside the gene matches: 11. Germline V gene lookup returns CDR1 SGDLS and CDR2 YYNGEE. The CDR3 nucleotides read TGTGCCAGCAGCAAATTGACAGGGTGGGAGGGCTACACCTTC. It specifies CASSKLTGWEGYTF. The entire variable domain, with the rest obtained from reference TRBV9 and TRBJ1-2, is as follows: DSGVTQTPKHLITATGQRVTLRCSPRSGDLSVYWYQQSLDQGLQFLIQYYNGEERAKGNILERFSAQQFPDLHSELNLSSLELGDSALYFCASSKLTGWEGYTFGSGTRLTVV.

The V call is TRBV10-3, the J call TRBJ2-2, with TRBD1 as a possible D gene (5 bases). CDR3 length: 17 amino acids. V lost 0 bases and J 1 base, leaving 12 bases between the germline ends. CDR1 and CDR2 from the germline V gene are ENHRY and SYGVKD. The CDR3 DNA follows: TGTGCCATCAGTGAGTCAACAGGTTTGGGGAACACCGGGGAGCTGTTTTTT. As protein: CAISESTGLGNTGELFF.